This T cell receptor (beta chain) was found in a study of blood T cell repertoires in COVID-19. In germline, CDR1 is MNHEY, CDR2 SMNVEV (reference sequence). Trimming removed 4 bases at V and 7 bases at J, with 19 bases between. The CDR3 loop spans 16 amino acids. Generated by immunoSEQ multiplex PCR, the TCRdb table keeps only in-frame clones and is missing some. The table shows under 300,000 clones, with approximately 91% occurring only once. This chain links TRBV27 with TRBJ1-4; tentative D call: TRBD1 (5 bases). Sequences were obtained from PBMCs or T cells enriched from blood (not recorded which). This TCR was sampled from a woman aged 25-40 years who had recovered from COVID-19. CDR3 loop: CASSSHTGEGVEKLFF. CDR3 bases: TGTGCCAGCAGTTCCCATACAGGAGAAGGGGTTGAAAAACTGTTTTTT. Looking up the rest from reference TRBV27 and TRBJ1-4 gives the full variable domain: EAQVTQNPRYLITVTGKKLTVTCSQNMNHEYMSWYRQDPGLGLRQIYYSMNVEVTDKGDVPEGYKVSRKEKRNFPLILESPSPNQTSLYFCASSSHTGEGVEKLFFGSGTQLSVL.